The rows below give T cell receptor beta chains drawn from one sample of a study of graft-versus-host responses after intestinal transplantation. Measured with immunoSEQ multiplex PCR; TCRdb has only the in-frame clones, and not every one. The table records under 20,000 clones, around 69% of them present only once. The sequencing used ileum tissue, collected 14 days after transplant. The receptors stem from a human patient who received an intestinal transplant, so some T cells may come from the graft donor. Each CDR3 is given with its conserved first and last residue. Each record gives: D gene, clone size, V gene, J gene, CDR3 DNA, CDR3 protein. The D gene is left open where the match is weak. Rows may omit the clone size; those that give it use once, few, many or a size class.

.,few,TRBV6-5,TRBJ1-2,TGTGCCAGCAGTTACGGGGAGGGTAGCTATGGCTACACCTTC,CASSYGEGSYGYTF
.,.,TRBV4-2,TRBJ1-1,TGTGCCAGCAGCCAAGGAATGGGGGCTTTCACTGAAGCTTTCTTT,CASSQGMGAFTEAFF
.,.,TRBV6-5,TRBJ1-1,TGTGCCAGCAGCCCCCAACGGGGTTTGAACACTGAAGCTTTCTTT,CASSPQRGLNTEAFF
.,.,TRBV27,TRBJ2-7,TGTGCCAGCAGTCTTCGGGACGGGGTCTACGAGCAGTACTTC,CASSLRDGVYEQYF
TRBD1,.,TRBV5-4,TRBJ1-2,TGTGCCAGCAGCGGCGCCTTTCAGGGGGAGTATGGCTACACCTTC,CASSGAFQGEYGYTF
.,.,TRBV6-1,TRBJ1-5,TGTGCCAGCAGTGAAAGAGGGGGTCAGCCCCAGCATTTT,CASSERGGQPQHF
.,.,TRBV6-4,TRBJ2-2,TGTGCCAGCAGTGACTCTAGCACCGGGGAGCTGTTTTTT,CASSDSSTGELFF
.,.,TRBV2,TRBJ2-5,TGTGCCAGCAGCCTCGCCCCGCTGGGTTGGGAGACCCAGTACTTC,CASSLAPLGWETQYF
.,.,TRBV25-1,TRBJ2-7,TGTGCCAGCAGTACGGACGGATACGAGCAGTACTTC,CASSTDGYEQYF
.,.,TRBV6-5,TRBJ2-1,TGTGCCAGCAGTTACTCGTGGGGGGAGGTTTACAATGAGCAGTTCTTC,CASSYSWGEVYNEQFF
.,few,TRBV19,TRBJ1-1,TGTGCCAGTAGTACCGAGGGACATTTGAACACTGAAGCTTTCTTT,CASSTEGHLNTEAFF
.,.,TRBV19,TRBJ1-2,TGTGCCAGTACCCCCCAACCCGGGAACTATGGCTACACCTTC,CASTPQPGNYGYTF
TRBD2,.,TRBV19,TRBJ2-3,TGTGCCAGTAGTATAGATCTAGCGGGGACTACAGATACGCAGTATTTT,CASSIDLAGTTDTQYF
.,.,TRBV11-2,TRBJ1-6,TGTGCCAGCAGGGGGGGAAGGTCCTATAATTCACCCCTCCACTTT,CASRGGRSYNSPLHF
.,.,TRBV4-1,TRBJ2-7,TGCGCCAGCAGCCAAGACTCGGGACTCTACTACGAGCAGTACTTC,CASSQDSGLYYEQYF
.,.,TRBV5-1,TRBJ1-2,TGCGCCAGCAGCTTGAGTGGTGGGCAGGGAAGTCATGGCTACACCTTC,CASSLSGGQGSHGYTF
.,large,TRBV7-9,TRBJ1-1,TGTGCCAGCAGCCCGACAATCTGGAACACTGAAGCTTTCTTT,CASSPTIWNTEAFF
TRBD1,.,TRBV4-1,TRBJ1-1,TGCGCCAGCAGCCAAGAAGGCAGGGGGACTGAAGCTTTCTTT,CASSQEGRGTEAFF
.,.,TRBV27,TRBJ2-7,TGTGCCAGCAGTACTTACGGGACGGCTTCCTACGAGCAGTACTTC,CASSTYGTASYEQYF
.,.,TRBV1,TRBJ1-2,TGCACCAGCAGCCGTTACGACAGGGAGGGAGGCTACACCTTC,CTSSRYDREGGYTF
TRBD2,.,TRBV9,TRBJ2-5,TGTGCCAGCAGCGTAGATCGGGGGGTCCAAGAGACCCAGTACTTC,CASSVDRGVQETQYF
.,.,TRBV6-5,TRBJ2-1,TGTGCCAGCAGTTACTCGGGTCCCGGGCCGGATGAGCAGTTCTTC,CASSYSGPGPDEQFF
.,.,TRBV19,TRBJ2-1,TGTGCCAGTAGTAGGACCCTAAGAGGGCACAATGAGCAGTTCTTC,CASSRTLRGHNEQFF
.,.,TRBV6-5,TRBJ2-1,TGTGCCAGCAGTTATGGCGACAATGAGCAGTTCTTC,CASSYGDNEQFF
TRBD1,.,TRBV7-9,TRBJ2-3,TGTGCCAGCAGCTTGATCGGTGGGCTACAGGGGGCGGCAGATACGCAGTATTTT,CASSLIGGLQGAADTQYF
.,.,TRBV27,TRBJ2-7,TGTGCCAGCAGTTTAGCAGGGTTCTACGAGCAGTACTTC,CASSLAGFYEQYF
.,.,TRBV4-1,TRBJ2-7,TGCGCCAGCAGCCAAGATCCTCCGGAAACCTACGAGCAGTACTTC,CASSQDPPETYEQYF
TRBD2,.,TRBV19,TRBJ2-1,TGTGCCAGTAGTATATTTCCAGCGGGACCGTACAATGAGCAGTTCTTC,CASSIFPAGPYNEQFF
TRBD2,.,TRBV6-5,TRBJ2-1,TGTGCCAGCAGTTATCCCGGACTAGCGGGAAACAATGAGCAGTTCTTC,CASSYPGLAGNNEQFF
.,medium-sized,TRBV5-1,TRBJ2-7,TGCGCCAGCAGCTTCGACGGCAGCTCCTACGAGCAGTACTTC,CASSFDGSSYEQYF
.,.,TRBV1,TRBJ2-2,TGCACCAGCAGCCAAGAACGACAGCCCAAGGGGGCGGCCGGGGAGCTGTTTTTT,CTSSQERQPKGAAGELFF